This T cell receptor (beta chain) came from a study of T cell changes during pregnancy in multiple sclerosis. Germline loops: CDR1 MNHEY, CDR2 SMNVEV (reference sequence). The V end was cut by 6 bases, the J end by 7 bases, with 10 bases between. The CDR3 is made up of 13 amino acids. Assay: immunoSEQ multiplex PCR; the TCRdb copy retains only in-frame clones and omits some. The table includes tens of thousands of clones, just under 95% detected once. This TCR was recovered from a female donor with multiple sclerosis, enrolled in a pregnancy study. The gene calls are TRBV27 and TRBJ1-6, with D maybe TRBD1 (5 bases). This specimen consisted of CD8+ T cells from peripheral blood mononuclear cells, obtained after pregnancy. Written as DNA, the CDR3 is TGTGCCAGCAGGCCTAAGGGGAATTCACCCCTCCACTTT. Amino acid sequence: CASRPKGNSPLHF.